This is a list of T cell receptor beta chains from one sample in a study of shared clonotypes between healthy human individuals. The method was immunoSEQ multiplex PCR; TCRdb's version includes in-frame clones alone and lacks a portion of them. The table lists around 700,000 clones, around two thirds of them singletons, with approximately 1.8% in the top ten. The sequenced sample consisted of memory CD4+ T cells sorted from blood. These receptors were taken from a woman younger than 45 in good health. The CDR3 runs from the conserved cysteine through the conserved F or W. Clone size is given for some rows only: seen once, a few or many times, or a class if the clone is expanded.

V gene,J gene,clone size,CDR3 protein
TRBV19,TRBJ2-7,-,CASSTGTGVNEQYF
TRBV6-5,TRBJ1-2,many,CASSSTRGYTF
TRBV27,TRBJ1-5,-,CASSNRGNQPQHF
TRBV10-1,TRBJ1-1,-,CASSGQGNGEAFF
TRBV7-2,TRBJ2-2,-,CASSLTAYNTGELFF
TRBV28,TRBJ2-7,few,CASRGDSTGTSYEQYF
TRBV6-5,TRBJ2-2,many,CASSYFSSGTGELFF
TRBV11-2,TRBJ2-3,-,CASSLVVTSGRRGDTQYF
TRBV11-2,TRBJ1-4,-,CASSLASYEKLFF
TRBV7-2,TRBJ2-3,-,CASSLEAGRTDTQYF
TRBV27,TRBJ2-7,few,CASSLSPGGYEQYF
TRBV28,TRBJ1-2,-,CASSPARINYGYTF
TRBV5-1,TRBJ2-3,-,CASSLSGSGGYTDTQYF
TRBV29-1,TRBJ1-6,-,CSVGKDYNSPLHF
TRBV4-2,TRBJ2-3,-,CASSQDRAQDTQYF
TRBV4-1,TRBJ2-2,-,CASSQVPPGQPNTGELFF
TRBV9,TRBJ2-3,-,CASSVTSGTDTQYF
TRBV30,TRBJ1-1,-,CAWIAGGNEAFF
TRBV19,TRBJ2-5,-,CASTRRGNQETQYF
TRBV5-6,TRBJ2-1,-,CASSRSSRFYNEQFF
TRBV7-2,TRBJ2-1,few,CASSLAVYSYNEQFF
TRBV28,TRBJ2-2,-,CASGDAGLALRRTGELFF
TRBV27,TRBJ1-1,-,CASRLNTGFTEAFF
TRBV5-1,TRBJ1-1,-,CASSLGLGSGSEAFF
TRBV25-1,TRBJ2-7,-,CASTPSGRYEQYF
TRBV27,TRBJ2-5,once,CASNLAGGVVETQYF
TRBV27,TRBJ1-5,-,CASRRAQGNQPQHF
TRBV10-2,TRBJ2-7,-,CASTGTGSYEQYF
TRBV30,TRBJ2-1,-,CAWSGFVGGDHNEQFF
TRBV9,TRBJ2-1,-,CASSGPSASGTEQFF
TRBV10-1,TRBJ2-1,many,CATSTGTVFNEQFF
TRBV28,TRBJ2-7,few,CASSLFGRTYEQYF
TRBV28,TRBJ2-7,-,CASSLSSYEQYF
TRBV11-2,TRBJ2-5,-,CASSLGGTGVLETQYF
TRBV7-2,TRBJ1-2,-,CASSPRTGNYGYTF
TRBV19,TRBJ1-5,-,CASRLGGGTGQPQHF
TRBV5-4,TRBJ2-7,once,CASSRSGPAYEQYF
TRBV9,TRBJ2-3,-,CASSASLLASDTQYF
TRBV19,TRBJ2-3,once,CASSLRGRSDTQYF
TRBV19,TRBJ2-2,-,CASSTGLAGGGTGELFF
TRBV15,TRBJ2-5,-,CATSRNRGKETQYF